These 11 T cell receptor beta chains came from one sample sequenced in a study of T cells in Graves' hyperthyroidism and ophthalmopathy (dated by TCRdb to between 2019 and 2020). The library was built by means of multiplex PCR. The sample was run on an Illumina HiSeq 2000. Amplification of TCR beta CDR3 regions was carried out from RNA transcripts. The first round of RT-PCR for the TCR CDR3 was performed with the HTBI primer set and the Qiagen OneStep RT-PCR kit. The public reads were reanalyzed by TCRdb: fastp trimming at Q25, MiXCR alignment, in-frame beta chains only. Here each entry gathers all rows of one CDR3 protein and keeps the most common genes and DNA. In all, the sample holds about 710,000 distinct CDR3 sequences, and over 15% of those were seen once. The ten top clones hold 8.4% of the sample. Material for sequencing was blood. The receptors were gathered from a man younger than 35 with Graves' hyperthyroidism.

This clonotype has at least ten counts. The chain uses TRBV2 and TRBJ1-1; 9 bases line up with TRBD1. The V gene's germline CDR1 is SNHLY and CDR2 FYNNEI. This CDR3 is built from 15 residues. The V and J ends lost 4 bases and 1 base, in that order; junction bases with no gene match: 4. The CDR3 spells CASSATGGSNTEAFF. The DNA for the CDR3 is TGTGCCAGCAGTGCAACAGGGGGCTCGAACACTGAAGCTTTCTTT.

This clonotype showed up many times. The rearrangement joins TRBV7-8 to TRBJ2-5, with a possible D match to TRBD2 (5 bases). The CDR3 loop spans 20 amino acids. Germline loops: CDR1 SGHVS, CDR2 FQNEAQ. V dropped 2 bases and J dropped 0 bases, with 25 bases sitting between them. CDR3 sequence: CASSLLPSRAAPGYQETQYF. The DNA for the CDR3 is TGTGCCAGCAGCTTACTCCCCAGCCGAGCCGCACCGGGGTACCAAGAGACCCAGTACTTC.

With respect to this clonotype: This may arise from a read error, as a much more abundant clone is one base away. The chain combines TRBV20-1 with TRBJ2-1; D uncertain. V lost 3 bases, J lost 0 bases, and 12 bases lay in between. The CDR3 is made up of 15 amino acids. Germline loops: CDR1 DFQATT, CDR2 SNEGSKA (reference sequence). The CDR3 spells CSARPAGSSYNEQFF. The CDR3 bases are TGCAGTGCTAGGCCAGCCGGCAGCTCCTACAATGAGCAGTTCTTC.

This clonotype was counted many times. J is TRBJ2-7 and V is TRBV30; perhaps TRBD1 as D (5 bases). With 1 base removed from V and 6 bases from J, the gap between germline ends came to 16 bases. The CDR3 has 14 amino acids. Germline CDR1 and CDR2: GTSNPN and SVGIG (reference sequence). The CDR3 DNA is TGTGCCTGGAGTGATTGGGCAGGGCTGGCCGAGCAGTACTTC. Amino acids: CAWSDWAGLAEQYF.

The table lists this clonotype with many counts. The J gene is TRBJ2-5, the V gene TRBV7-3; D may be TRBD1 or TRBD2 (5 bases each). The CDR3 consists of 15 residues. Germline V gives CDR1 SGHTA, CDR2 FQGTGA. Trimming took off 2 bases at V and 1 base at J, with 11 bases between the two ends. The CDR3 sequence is CASSLGLGVQETQYF. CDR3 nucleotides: TGTGCCAGCAGCTTAGGTTTGGGGGTCCAAGAGACCCAGTACTTC.

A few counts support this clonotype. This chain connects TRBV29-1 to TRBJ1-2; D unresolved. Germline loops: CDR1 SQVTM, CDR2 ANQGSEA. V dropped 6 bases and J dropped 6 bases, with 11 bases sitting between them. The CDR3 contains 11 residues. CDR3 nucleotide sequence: TGCAGCGTGGGTGAAGGGAATGGCTACACCTTC. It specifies CSVGEGNGYTF.

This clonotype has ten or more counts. CDR3 coding DNA: TGTGCCAGCAGATCGCTTGCGAGGTCCTACAATGAGCAGTTCTTC. It specifies CASRSLARSYNEQFF. The J gene is TRBJ2-1, the V gene TRBV2; D not resolved. V lost 6 bases and J lost 1, with 13 bases in between. There are 15 residues in the CDR3. CDR1 is SNHLY and CDR2 is FYNNEI in the germline V gene.

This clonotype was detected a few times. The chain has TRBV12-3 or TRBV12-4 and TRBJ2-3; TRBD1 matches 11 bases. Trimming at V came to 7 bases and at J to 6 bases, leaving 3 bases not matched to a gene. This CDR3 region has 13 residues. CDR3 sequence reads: CASNWDRGDTQYF. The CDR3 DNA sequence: TGTGCCAGCAACTGGGACAGGGGGGATACGCAGTATTTT.

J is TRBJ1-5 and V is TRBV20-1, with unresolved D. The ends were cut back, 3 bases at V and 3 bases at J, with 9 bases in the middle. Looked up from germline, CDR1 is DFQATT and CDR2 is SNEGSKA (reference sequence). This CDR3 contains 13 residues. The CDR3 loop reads CSASTGLNQPQHF. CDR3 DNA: TGCAGTGCTAGTACGGGCCTCAATCAGCCCCAGCATTTT.

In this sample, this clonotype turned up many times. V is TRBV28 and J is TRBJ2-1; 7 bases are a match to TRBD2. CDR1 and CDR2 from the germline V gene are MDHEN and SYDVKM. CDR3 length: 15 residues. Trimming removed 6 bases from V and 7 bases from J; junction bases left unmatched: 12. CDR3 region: CASSGEASGLNEQFF. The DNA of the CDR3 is TGTGCCAGCAGCGGAGAGGCTAGCGGTCTTAATGAGCAGTTCTTC.

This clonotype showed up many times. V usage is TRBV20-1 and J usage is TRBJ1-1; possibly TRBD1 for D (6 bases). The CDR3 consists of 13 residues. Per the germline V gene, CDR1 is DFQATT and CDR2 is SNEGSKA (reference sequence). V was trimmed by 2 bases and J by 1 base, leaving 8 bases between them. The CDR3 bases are TGCAGTGCTAGAAGGGGGACGAACACTGAAGCTTTCTTT. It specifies CSARRGTNTEAFF.